A single sample gave rise to the 8 T cell receptor beta chains below, sequenced in a study of T cells after yellow fever vaccination. TCRdb itself ran the 5' RACE reads through MiXCR, one entry per CDR3 protein. Of hundreds of thousands of distinct CDR3 sequences listed, roughly an eighth are singletons. Here the sequenced sample was PBMCs, taken on the day of the yellow fever booster vaccination. The origin of the receptors is a man between 25 and 39 years old who received the YFV17D yellow fever vaccine.

This clonotype was found a few times. The chain joins TRBV2 to TRBJ2-2, with D unclear. This CDR3 region has 13 residues. Germline V CDR1 and CDR2: SNHLY, FYNNEI. V was shortened by 1 base and J by 8 bases, with 8 bases between the two germline ends. The CDR3 spells CASSEVPGGELFF. The DNA for the CDR3 is TGTGCCAGCAGTGAAGTGCCTGGAGGGGAGCTGTTTTTT.

The chain joins TRBV29-1 to TRBJ1-1; D unclear. This CDR3 has 12 residues. The V end lost 6 bases, the J end lost 3 bases, and 11 bases lay between the germline ends. Per germline, CDR1 SQVTM and CDR2 ANQGSEA. The CDR3 coding sequence is TGCAGCGTAAGCCACCCTTACACTGAAGCTTTCTTT. Translation: CSVSHPYTEAFF.

This clonotype came up a few times. This chain joins TRBV20-1 and TRBJ1-2, with unresolved D. Deletions cut 1 base from V and 4 bases from J, with 1 base between. The length of the CDR3 is 10 residues. Germline lookup yields CDR1 DFQATT and CDR2 SNEGSKA (reference sequence). CDR3 bases: TGCAGTGCTAGAGCCTATGGCTACACCTTC. This encodes CSARAYGYTF.

V usage is TRBV29-1 and J usage is TRBJ2-7; D remains ambiguous. V lost 0 bases and J lost 5, with 11 bases in between. CDR1 is SQVTM, CDR2 ANQGSEA, per germline. The CDR3 consists of 13 residues. The CDR3 loop reads CSVEDPNFDEQYF. The DNA of the CDR3 is TGCAGCGTTGAAGATCCCAATTTCGACGAGCAGTACTTC.

The table lists this clonotype with a few counts. V and J are TRBV7-2 and TRBJ1-1; D is uncertain. Trimming removed 1 base at V and 1 base at J, with 10 bases between. The CDR3 is made up of 15 amino acids. Germline-derived CDR1 and CDR2 are SGHTA and FQGNSA. DNA for the CDR3: TGTGCCAGCAGCTTAGTGAGCAACCCGAACACTGAAGCTTTCTTT. Protein: CASSLVSNPNTEAFF. Full variable domain (missing parts from reference TRBV7-2 and TRBJ1-1): GAGVSQSPSNKVTEKGKDVELRCDPISGHTALYWYRQSLGQGLEFLIYFQGNSAPDKSGLPSDRFSAERTGGSVSTLTIQRTQQEDSAVYLCASSLVSNPNTEAFFGQGTRLTVV.

The V gene is TRBV5-6, the J gene TRBJ1-4; D remains unclear. V was trimmed by 6 bases and J by 7 bases, leaving 19 bases between them. Germline CDR1 and CDR2: SGHDT and YYEEEE. The CDR3 extends over 15 amino acids. CDR3 amino acids: CASIFRGSGFEKLFF. Written as DNA, the CDR3 is TGTGCCAGCATCTTTCGAGGGAGCGGTTTTGAAAAACTGTTTTTT.

This clonotype has ten or more counts. This rearrangement joins TRBV19 to TRBJ1-5; no clear D gene. Looked up from germline, CDR1 is LNHDA and CDR2 is SQIVND (reference sequence). The CDR3 totals 14 residues. The V and J ends lost 7 bases and 5 bases respectively, with 15 bases between them. The CDR3 DNA sequence: TGTGCCAGTACGCTATCGGGCCTATATCAGCCCCAGCATTTT. The encoded protein is CASTLSGLYQPQHF.

This clonotype was observed a handful of times. The chain has TRBV7-2 and TRBJ1-5, with no clear D. The CDR3 covers 15 residues. Per germline, CDR1 SGHTA and CDR2 FQGNSA. The V end was cut by 5 bases, the J end by 0 bases, with 11 bases between. CDR3 nucleotide sequence: TGTGCCAGCAGCCAAGTGTCGAATAGCAATCAGCCCCAGCATTTT. Protein: CASSQVSNSNQPQHF.